In its sample, the clone carrying this T cell receptor (beta chain) was seen once. A read error may produce the germline difference seen at one junction end. Tissue processing of the graft released intraepithelial and lamina propria lymphocytes from it. These data belong to a study of graft-versus-host responses after intestinal transplantation. Study at large: Transplantation in recipients was multivisceral, liver-intestinal, or isolated intestinal. The whole recipient group had anti-thymocyte globulin induction followed by tacrolimus and steroids for 2 to 3 years.

Profiling relied on immunoSEQ multiplex PCR, and the TCRdb table lists in-frame clones only, not all of them. The table has about 15,000 clones, 79% seen once; the top ten hold around 7.8%. There are 15 residues in the CDR3. Looked up from germline, CDR1 is SSHAT and CDR2 is FNYEAQ (reference sequence). The clonotype was recovered from a human patient who received an intestinal transplant, so some T cells may come from the graft donor. The material was ileum tissue, obtained about 460 days after intestinal transplant. The chain couples TRBV7-7 to TRBJ2-5, with 8 bases aligning to TRBD1. The DNA of the CDR3 is TGTGCTAGCAGCCCGGGACAGGTGTACCAAGAGACCCAGTACTTC. Translating gives CASSPGQVYQETQYF.